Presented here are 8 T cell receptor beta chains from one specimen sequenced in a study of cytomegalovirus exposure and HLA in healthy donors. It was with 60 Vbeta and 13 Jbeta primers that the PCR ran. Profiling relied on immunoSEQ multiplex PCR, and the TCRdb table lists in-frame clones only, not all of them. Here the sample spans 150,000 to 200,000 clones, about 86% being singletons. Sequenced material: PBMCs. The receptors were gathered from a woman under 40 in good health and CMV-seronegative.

The chain's CDR3 is CASSSGRWTAIAGNTIYF. The CDR3 nucleotides are TGTGCCAGCAGCTCGGGAAGGTGGACAGCTATTGCTGGAAACACCATATATTTT. The rearrangement joins TRBV7-2 to TRBJ1-3; maybe TRBD1 (6 bases). Per the germline V gene, CDR1 is SGHTA and CDR2 is FQGNSA. CDR3 length: 18 residues. V was cut by 4 bases and J by 2 bases, with 21 bases left in between.

CDR3 amino acids: CASSQGHTYQETQYF. CDR3 nucleotides: TGTGCCAGCAGCCAAGGCCACACGTACCAAGAGACCCAGTACTTC. This sequence joins TRBV14 and TRBJ2-5; no firm D call. Germline-derived CDR1 and CDR2 are SGHDN and FVKESK. The CDR3 totals 15 residues. The V gene lost 1 base and the J gene lost 0 bases, with 9 bases spanning the gap.

This chain's CDR3 is CASSLTGIEAFF. The DNA for the CDR3 is TGTGCCAGCAGCCTCACAGGGATTGAAGCTTTCTTT. The chain couples TRBV28 to TRBJ1-1; weak D call: TRBD1 (6 bases). Trimming shortened V by 6 bases and J by 7 bases, and 12 bases separated the two germline ends. The CDR3 is made up of 12 amino acids. CDR1 is MDHEN, CDR2 SYDVKM, per germline. Combining the CDR3 with reference TRBV28 and TRBJ1-1 gives the whole variable domain DVKVTQSSRYLVKRTGEKVFLECVQDMDHENMFWYRQDPGLGLRLIYFSYDVKMKEKGDIPEGYSVSREKKERFSLILESASTNQTSMYLCASSLTGIEAFFGQGTRLTVV.

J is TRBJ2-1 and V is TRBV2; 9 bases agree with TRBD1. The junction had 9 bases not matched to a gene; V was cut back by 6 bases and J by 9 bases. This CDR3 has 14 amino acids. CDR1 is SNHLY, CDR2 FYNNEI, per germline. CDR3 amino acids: CASRMDRGGTEQFF. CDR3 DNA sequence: TGTGCCAGCAGAATGGACAGGGGTGGTACTGAGCAGTTCTTC.

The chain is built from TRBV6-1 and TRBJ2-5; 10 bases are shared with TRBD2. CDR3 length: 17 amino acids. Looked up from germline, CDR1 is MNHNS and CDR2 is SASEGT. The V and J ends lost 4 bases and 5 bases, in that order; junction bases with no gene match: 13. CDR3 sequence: CASSAGTSVGGRETQYF. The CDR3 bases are TGTGCCAGCAGTGCGGGGACTAGCGTGGGGGGACGTGAGACCCAGTACTTC.

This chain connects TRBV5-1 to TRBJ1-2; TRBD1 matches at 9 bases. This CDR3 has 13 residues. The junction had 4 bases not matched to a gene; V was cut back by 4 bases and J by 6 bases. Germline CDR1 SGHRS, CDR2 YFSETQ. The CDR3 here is CASSVDRGDGYTF. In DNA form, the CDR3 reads TGCGCCAGCAGCGTCGACAGGGGGGATGGCTACACCTTC. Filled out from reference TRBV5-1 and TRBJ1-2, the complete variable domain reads KAGVTQTPRYLIKTRGQQVTLSCSPISGHRSVSWYQQTPGQGLQFLFEYFSETQRNKGNFPGRFSGRQFSNSRSEMNVSTLELGDSALYLCASSVDRGDGYTFGSGTRLTVV.

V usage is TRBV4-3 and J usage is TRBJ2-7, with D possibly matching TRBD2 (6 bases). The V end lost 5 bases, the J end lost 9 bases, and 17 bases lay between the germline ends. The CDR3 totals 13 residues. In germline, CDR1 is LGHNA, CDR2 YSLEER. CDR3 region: CASSYRRGGGQYF. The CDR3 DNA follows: TGCGCCAGCAGCTATCGAAGGGGAGGTGGGCAGTACTTC.

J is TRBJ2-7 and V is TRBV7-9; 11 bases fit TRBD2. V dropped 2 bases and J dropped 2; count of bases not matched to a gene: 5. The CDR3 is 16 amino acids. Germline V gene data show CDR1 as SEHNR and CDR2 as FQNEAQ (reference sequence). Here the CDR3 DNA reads TGTGCCAGCAGCTTAACGGGACTAGCGGCAACCTACGAGCAGTACTTC. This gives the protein CASSLTGLAATYEQYF.